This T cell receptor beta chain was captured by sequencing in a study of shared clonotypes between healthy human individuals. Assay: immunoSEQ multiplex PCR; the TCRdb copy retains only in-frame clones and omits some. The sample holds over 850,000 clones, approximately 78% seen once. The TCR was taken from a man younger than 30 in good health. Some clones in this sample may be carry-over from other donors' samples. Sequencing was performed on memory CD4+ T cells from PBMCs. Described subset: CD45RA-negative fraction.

The CDR3 sequence: CASSTTLGPILGYTF. CDR3 sequence (DNA): TGTGCCAGCAGTACCACTTTAGGACCCATTCTCGGCTACACCTTC. The chain is built from TRBV6-5 and TRBJ1-2; D is unresolved. Trimming stripped 5 bases from V and 8 bases from J, with 21 bases between. CDR1 MNHEY and CDR2 SVGAGI come from the germline V gene. This CDR3 is built from 15 residues.